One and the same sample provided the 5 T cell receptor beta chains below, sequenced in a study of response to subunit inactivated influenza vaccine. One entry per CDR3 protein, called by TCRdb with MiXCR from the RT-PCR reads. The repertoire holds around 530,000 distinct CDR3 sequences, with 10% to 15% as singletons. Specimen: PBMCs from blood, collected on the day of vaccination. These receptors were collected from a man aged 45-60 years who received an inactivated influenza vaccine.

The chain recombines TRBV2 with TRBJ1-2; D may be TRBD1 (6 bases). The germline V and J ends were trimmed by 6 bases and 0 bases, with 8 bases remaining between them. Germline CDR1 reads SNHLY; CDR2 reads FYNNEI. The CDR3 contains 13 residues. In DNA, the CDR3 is TGTGCCAGCAGCGGACAGACTAACTATGGCTACACCTTC. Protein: CASSGQTNYGYTF.

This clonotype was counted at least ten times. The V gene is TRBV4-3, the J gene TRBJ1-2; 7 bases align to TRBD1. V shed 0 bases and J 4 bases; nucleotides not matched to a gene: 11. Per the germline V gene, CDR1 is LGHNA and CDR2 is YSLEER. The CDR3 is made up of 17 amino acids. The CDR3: CASSQEVQGQRFYGYTF. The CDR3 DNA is TGCGCCAGCAGCCAAGAGGTACAGGGGCAGCGGTTCTATGGCTACACCTTC.

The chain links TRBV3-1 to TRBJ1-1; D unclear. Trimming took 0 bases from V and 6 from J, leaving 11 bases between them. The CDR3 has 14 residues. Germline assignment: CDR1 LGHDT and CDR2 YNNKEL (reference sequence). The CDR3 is CASSQEVAGSEAFF. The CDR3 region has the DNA TGTGCCAGCAGCCAAGAAGTTGCGGGCTCTGAAGCTTTCTTT. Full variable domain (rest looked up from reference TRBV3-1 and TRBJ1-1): DTAVSQTPKYLVTQMGNDKSIKCEQNLGHDTMYWYKQDSKKFLKIMFSYNNKELIINETVPNRFSPKSPDKAHLNLHINSLELGDSAVYFCASSQEVAGSEAFFGQGTRLTVV.

The CDR3 is CSARYPGTSYEQYF. The CDR3, as DNA: TGCAGTGCTAGATACCCCGGGACTAGCTACGAGCAGTACTTC. The chain joins TRBV20-1 to TRBJ2-7; 8 nucleotides align to TRBD2. The trim removed 2 bases at V and 3 bases at J, leaving 6 bases unmatched. In germline, CDR1 is DFQATT, CDR2 SNEGSKA (reference sequence). The CDR3 has 14 residues.

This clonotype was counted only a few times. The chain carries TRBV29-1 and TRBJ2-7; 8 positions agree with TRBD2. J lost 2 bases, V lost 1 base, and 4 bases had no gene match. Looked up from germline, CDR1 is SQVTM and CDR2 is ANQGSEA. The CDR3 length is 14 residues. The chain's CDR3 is CSVEGSGETYEQYF. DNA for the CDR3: TGCAGCGTTGAAGGTAGCGGGGAAACCTACGAGCAGTACTTC.